These T cell receptor beta chains were read from a single sample in a study of T cell responses to AZD1222 COVID-19 vaccine. Data came from immunoSEQ multiplex PCR; TCRdb stores just in-frame clones and leaves some out. The data hold approximately 140,000 clones, with around 90% observed a single time. Sequencing used peripheral blood, obtained 28 days after the second AZD1222 dose. The receptors were gathered from an adult who received the AZD1222 COVID-19 vaccine. The CDR3 runs from the conserved cysteine through the conserved F or W. Each record gives: D gene, J gene, V gene, CDR3 DNA, CDR3 protein. D genes are given only for firm matches.

D: -
J: TRBJ1-2
V: TRBV6-2/TRBV6-3
DNA: TGTGCCAGCAGTTTGACAGCTAACTATGGCTACACCTTC
CDR3: CASSLTANYGYTF

D: -
J: TRBJ2-5
V: TRBV2
DNA: TGTGCCAGTACGGGACAACCTCAAGAGACCCAGTACTTC
CDR3: CASTGQPQETQYF

D: TRBD2
J: TRBJ2-3
V: TRBV3-1/TRBV3-2
DNA: TGTGCCAGCAGCCAAGCGGGAGGGCCCGGTACGCAGTATTTT
CDR3: CASSQAGGPGTQYF

D: TRBD1
J: TRBJ1-2
V: TRBV20-1
DNA: TGCAGTGCTAGTCAGGGGGGCGAGGTCTATGGCTACACCTTC
CDR3: CSASQGGEVYGYTF

D: -
J: TRBJ1-1
V: TRBV19
DNA: TGTGCCAGTAGTTCCCAGGGTACTGAAGCTTTCTTT
CDR3: CASSSQGTEAFF

D: TRBD2
J: TRBJ2-7
V: TRBV25-1
DNA: TGTGCCAGCAGTGAGGGCGGGAGAACTTACGAGCAGTACTTC
CDR3: CASSEGGRTYEQYF

D: -
J: TRBJ1-2
V: TRBV5-4
DNA: TGTGCCAGCAGCTTGAGTTCAGGGGTGGGTGGCTACACCTTC
CDR3: CASSLSSGVGGYTF

D: -
J: TRBJ1-5
V: TRBV5-6
DNA: TGTGCCAGCAGCCTATACGCAGAGAGGGGTAGCAATCAGCCCCAGCATTTT
CDR3: CASSLYAERGSNQPQHF

D: -
J: TRBJ2-3
V: TRBV4-2
DNA: TGTGCCAGCAGCCAGGAAGGGGGATTCGGCACAGATACGCAGTATTTT
CDR3: CASSQEGGFGTDTQYF

D: TRBD1
J: TRBJ1-1
V: TRBV6-6
DNA: TGTGCCAGCAGTACCACAGGGGGCCCCCTTAGGGCTGAAGCTTTCTTT
CDR3: CASSTTGGPLRAEAFF

D: -
J: TRBJ1-5
V: TRBV10-3
DNA: TGTGCCATAAGCGGAGGAGGGTCGGATAATCAGCCCCAGCATTTT
CDR3: CAISGGGSDNQPQHF

D: TRBD1
J: TRBJ1-2
V: TRBV25-1
DNA: TGTGCCAGCAGTGAATTTAATCGAGGGGGCAATGGCTACACCTTC
CDR3: CASSEFNRGGNGYTF

D: -
J: TRBJ2-4
V: TRBV29-1
DNA: TGCAGCGCCAAAACTATGGGAAACATTCAGTACTTC
CDR3: CSAKTMGNIQYF

D: -
J: TRBJ1-2
V: TRBV19
DNA: TGTGCCAGTAGTATGAACAGCGGTGGGGTGGTGGGCTATGGCTACACCTTC
CDR3: CASSMNSGGVVGYGYTF

D: TRBD1
J: TRBJ2-1
V: TRBV27
DNA: TGTGCCAGCAGTCCCCGGGACAGGGGAGGCAATGAGCAGTTCTTC
CDR3: CASSPRDRGGNEQFF

D: TRBD2
J: TRBJ2-5
V: TRBV5-8
DNA: TGTGCCAGCAGGCCGGGACTAGCGGCGCTGGGGGAGACCCAGTACTTC
CDR3: CASRPGLAALGETQYF

D: -
J: TRBJ1-1
V: TRBV9
DNA: TGTGCCAGCAGCGTAGCCCAGGGAGGGGCCACTGAAGCTTTCTTT
CDR3: CASSVAQGGATEAFF

D: -
J: TRBJ2-1
V: TRBV20-1
DNA: TGCAGTGCTAGGGTCCGTGAGCAGTTCTTC
CDR3: CSARVREQFF

D: TRBD1
J: TRBJ2-1
V: TRBV25-1
DNA: TGTGCCAGCAGTTCGCCGATTGGGGGACAGTACTACAATGAGCAGTTCTTC
CDR3: CASSSPIGGQYYNEQFF

D: TRBD1
J: TRBJ1-2
V: TRBV6-6
DNA: TGTGCCAGCAGTTCGACAGGGGGCAACTATGGCTACACCTTC
CDR3: CASSSTGGNYGYTF

D: -
J: TRBJ2-1
V: TRBV13
DNA: TGTGCCAGCAGCATACCCTACAATGAGCAGTTCTTC
CDR3: CASSIPYNEQFF